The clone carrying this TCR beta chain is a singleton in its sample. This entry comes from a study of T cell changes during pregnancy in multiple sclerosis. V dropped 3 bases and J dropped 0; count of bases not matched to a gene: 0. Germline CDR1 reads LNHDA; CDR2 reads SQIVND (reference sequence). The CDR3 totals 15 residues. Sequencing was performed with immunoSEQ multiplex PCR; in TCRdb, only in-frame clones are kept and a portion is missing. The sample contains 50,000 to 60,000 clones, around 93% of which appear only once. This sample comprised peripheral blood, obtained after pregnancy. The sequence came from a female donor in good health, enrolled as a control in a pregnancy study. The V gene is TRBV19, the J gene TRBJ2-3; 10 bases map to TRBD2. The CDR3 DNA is TGTGCCAGTAGTATGACTAGCGGGAGCACAGATACGCAGTATTTT. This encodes CASSMTSGSTDTQYF.